This T cell receptor beta chain was identified during a study of blood T cell repertoires in COVID-19. Assay used: immunoSEQ multiplex PCR; TCRdb lists only in-frame clones, some missing. The repertoire holds 100,000 to 150,000 clones, with around three quarters as singletons. Trimming removed 2 bases from V and 4 bases from J, with 19 bases in between. This CDR3 has 17 residues. The germline V gene has CDR1 LGHNA and CDR2 YNFKEQ. The chain uses TRBV4-2 and TRBJ2-3; D may be TRBD2 (5 bases). The sample consisted of peripheral blood. This TCR derives from a man aged 55-75 years with active or convalescent COVID-19. CDR3 protein: CASSQTTSGAYPDTQYF. Written as DNA, the CDR3 is TGTGCCAGCAGCCAAACTACCAGCGGAGCCTACCCAGATACGCAGTATTTT.